Sequencing of this T cell receptor beta chain was carried out in a study of cytomegalovirus exposure and HLA in healthy donors. General study results and limits: Presence/absence results assume similar sequencing depth per donor, which may not hold.

CDR1 SGHTS and CDR2 YDEGEE come from the germline V gene. The CDR3 is made up of 13 amino acids. The V and J ends lost 5 bases and 6 bases, in that order; junction bases with no gene match: 3. 60 Vbeta and 13 Jbeta primers were used in PCR. Sequencing used immunoSEQ multiplex PCR; TCRdb keeps in-frame clones, though not all of them. The repertoire holds approximately 130,000 clones, with about 70% as singletons. Donors in the study were healthy people who gave bone marrow. Note on this clone: As yet, its antigen is unknown.

The sample taken for sequencing was PBMCs. The chain uses TRBV5-8 and TRBJ1-1; 11 bases map to TRBD1. The sequence was collected from a woman aged 55-70 years in good health and CMV-seropositive. CDR3 protein: CASRRTGGPEAFF. CDR3 DNA sequence: TGTGCCAGCAGGAGGACAGGGGGCCCTGAAGCTTTCTTT.